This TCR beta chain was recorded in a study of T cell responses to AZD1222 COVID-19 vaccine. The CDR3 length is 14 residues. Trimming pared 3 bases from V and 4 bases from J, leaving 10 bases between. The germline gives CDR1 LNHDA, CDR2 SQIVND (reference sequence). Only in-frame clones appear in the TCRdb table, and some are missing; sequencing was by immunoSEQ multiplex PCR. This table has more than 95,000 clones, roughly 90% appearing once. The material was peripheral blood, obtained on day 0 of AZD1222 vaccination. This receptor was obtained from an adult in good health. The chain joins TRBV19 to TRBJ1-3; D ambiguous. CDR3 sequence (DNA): TGTGCCAGTAGTATTGAGGGATACGGAAACACCATATATTTT. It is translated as CASSIEGYGNTIYF.